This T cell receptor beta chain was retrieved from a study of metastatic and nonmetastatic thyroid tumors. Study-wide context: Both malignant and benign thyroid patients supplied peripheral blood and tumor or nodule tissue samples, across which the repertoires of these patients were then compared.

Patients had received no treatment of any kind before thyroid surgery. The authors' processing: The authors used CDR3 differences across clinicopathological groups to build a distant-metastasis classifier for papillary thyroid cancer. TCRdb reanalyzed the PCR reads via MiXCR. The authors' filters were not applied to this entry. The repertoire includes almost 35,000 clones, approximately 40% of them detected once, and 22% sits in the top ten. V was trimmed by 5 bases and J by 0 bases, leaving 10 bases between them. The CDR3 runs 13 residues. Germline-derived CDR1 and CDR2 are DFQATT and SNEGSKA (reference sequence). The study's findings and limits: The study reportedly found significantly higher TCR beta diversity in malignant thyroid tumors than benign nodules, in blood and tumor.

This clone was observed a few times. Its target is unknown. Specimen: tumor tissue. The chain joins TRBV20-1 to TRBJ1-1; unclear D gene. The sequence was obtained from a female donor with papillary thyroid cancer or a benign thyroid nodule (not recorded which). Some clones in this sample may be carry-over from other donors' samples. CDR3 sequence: CSAAAAMNTEAFF. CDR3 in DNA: TGCAGTGCTGCCGCAGCTATGAACACTGAAGCTTTCTTT.